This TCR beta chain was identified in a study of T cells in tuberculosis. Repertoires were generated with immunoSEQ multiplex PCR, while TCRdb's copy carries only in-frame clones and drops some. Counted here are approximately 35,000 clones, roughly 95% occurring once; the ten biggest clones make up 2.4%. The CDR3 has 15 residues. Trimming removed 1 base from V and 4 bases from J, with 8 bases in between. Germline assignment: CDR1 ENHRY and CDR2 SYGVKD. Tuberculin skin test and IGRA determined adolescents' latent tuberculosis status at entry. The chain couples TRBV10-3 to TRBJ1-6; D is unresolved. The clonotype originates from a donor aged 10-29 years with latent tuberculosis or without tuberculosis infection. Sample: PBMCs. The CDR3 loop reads CAISEWEEYNSPLHF. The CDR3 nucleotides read TGTGCCATCAGTGAGTGGGAGGAGTATAATTCACCCCTCCACTTT.